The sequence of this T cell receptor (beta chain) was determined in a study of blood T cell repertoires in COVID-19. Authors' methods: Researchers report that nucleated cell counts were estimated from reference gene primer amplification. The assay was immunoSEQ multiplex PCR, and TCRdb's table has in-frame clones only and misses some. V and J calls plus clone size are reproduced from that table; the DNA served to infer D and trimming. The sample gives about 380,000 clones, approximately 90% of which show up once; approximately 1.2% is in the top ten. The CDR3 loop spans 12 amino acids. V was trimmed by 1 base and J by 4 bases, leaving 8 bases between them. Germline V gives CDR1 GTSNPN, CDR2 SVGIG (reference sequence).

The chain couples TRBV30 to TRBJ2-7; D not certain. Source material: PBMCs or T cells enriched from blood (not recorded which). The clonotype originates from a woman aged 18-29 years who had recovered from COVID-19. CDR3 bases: TGTGCCTGGAGTGACTTCAGGTACGAGCAGTACTTC. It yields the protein CAWSDFRYEQYF.